These T cell receptor beta chains were read from a single sample in a study of shared clonotypes between healthy human individuals. Some clones are missing from TCRdb's copy, which holds only in-frame ones; the method was immunoSEQ multiplex PCR. The table lists approximately 500,000 clones, 90% to 96% of them singletons, with 0.06% in the top ten. Material: naive CD4+ T cells sorted from blood. The receptors derive from a woman aged 25 to 39 in good health. Each CDR3 is given with its conserved first and last residue. D genes are given only for firm matches. Rows may omit the clone size; those that give it use once, few, many or a size class.

size,D,V,J,CDR3,DNA
.,.,TRBV27,TRBJ2-3,CASSLGRVATQYF,TGTGCCAGCAGTTTGGGCAGGGTTGCGACGCAGTATTTT
.,.,TRBV9,TRBJ2-4,CASSVGIRGPNIQYF,TGTGCCAGCAGCGTGGGTATAAGGGGACCAAACATTCAGTACTTC
.,.,TRBV11-2,TRBJ2-1,CASSLDNGVAGSSYNEQFF,TGTGCCAGCAGCTTAGATAATGGGGTTGCTGGGAGCTCCTACAATGAGCAGTTCTTC
.,TRBD1,TRBV5-1,TRBJ2-7,CASSPRGTGPYEQYF,TGCGCCAGCAGCCCGAGGGGGACAGGTCCCTACGAGCAGTACTTC
once,.,TRBV27,TRBJ2-7,CASSFRGRVYEQYF,TGTGCCAGCAGTTTTAGAGGGAGAGTCTACGAGCAGTACTTC
once,.,TRBV5-1,TRBJ2-5,CASSLGLSGQETQYF,TGCGCCAGCAGCTTGGGCCTAAGCGGCCAAGAGACCCAGTACTTC
.,.,TRBV6-4,TRBJ2-1,CASRARSEGEQFF,TGTGCCAGCAGAGCGAGGTCCGAGGGTGAGCAGTTCTTC
once,.,TRBV6-5,TRBJ1-1,CASSWGSSSTEAFF,TGTGCCAGCAGTTGGGGCAGCAGCAGCACTGAAGCTTTCTTT
.,TRBD1,TRBV6-5,TRBJ2-2,CASTRQGISTGELFF,TGTGCCAGCACTAGACAGGGGATAAGCACCGGGGAGCTGTTTTTT
.,TRBD2,TRBV4-1,TRBJ2-7,CASSQPTSGSYEQYF,TGCGCCAGCAGCCAACCTACTAGCGGCTCCTACGAGCAGTACTTC
.,.,TRBV2,TRBJ2-1,CASSEAYSSYNEQFF,TGTGCCAGCAGTGAAGCTTATAGCTCCTACAATGAGCAGTTCTTC
.,.,TRBV5-1,TRBJ1-4,CASSLDNPNEKLFF,TGCGCCAGCAGCTTGGACAACCCAAATGAAAAACTGTTTTTT
.,.,TRBV5-8,TRBJ1-2,CASSSYGYTF,TGTGCCAGCAGCTCGTATGGCTACACCTTC
.,.,TRBV7-9,TRBJ2-1,CASSLFVGAFNEQFF,TGTGCCAGCAGCTTATTCGTCGGAGCTTTCAATGAGCAGTTCTTC
.,.,TRBV19,TRBJ1-1,CASSIEEVTEAFF,TGTGCCAGTAGTATCGAGGAGGTGACTGAAGCTTTCTTT
.,TRBD1,TRBV4-2,TRBJ2-1,CASSHEGTGPYNEQFF,TGTGCCAGCAGCCATGAGGGGACAGGGCCCTACAATGAGCAGTTCTTC
.,.,TRBV6-5,TRBJ2-3,CASSSKMGTDTQYF,TGTGCCAGCAGTTCGAAAATGGGCACAGATACGCAGTATTTT
.,.,TRBV4-1,TRBJ2-7,CASSQDGGPSSYEQYF,TGCGCCAGCAGCCAAGACGGGGGGCCGAGCTCCTACGAGCAGTACTTC
.,TRBD1,TRBV10-3,TRBJ1-1,CAIRRTGGTVDTEAFF,TGTGCCATCAGGCGGACAGGGGGTACCGTAGACACTGAAGCTTTCTTT
.,TRBD1,TRBV18,TRBJ1-1,CATRTGGENTEAFF,TGTGCCACCAGAACAGGGGGTGAGAACACTGAAGCTTTCTTT
.,.,TRBV28,TRBJ2-1,CASSGLARNNEQFF,TGTGCCAGCTCGGGGCTAGCGAGGAACAATGAGCAGTTCTTC
.,.,TRBV11-2,TRBJ2-7,CASRRAQRRHNEQYF,TGTGCCAGCAGACGGGCGCAACGAAGACATAACGAGCAGTACTTC
.,.,TRBV4-1,TRBJ1-2,CASSQETGSRYGYTF,TGCGCCAGCAGCCAAGAGACGGGCTCGAGGTATGGCTACACCTTC
once,TRBD1,TRBV6-1,TRBJ2-7,CASSDTRRTGGYEQYF,TGTGCCAGCAGTGACACAAGACGGACAGGGGGCTACGAGCAGTACTTC
few,.,TRBV19,TRBJ2-7,CASSPQLVSSNEQYF,TGTGCCAGTAGTCCGCAACTAGTATCCTCCAACGAGCAGTACTTC
.,TRBD1,TRBV18,TRBJ1-1,CASSPPGQGRTEAFF,TGTGCCAGCTCACCGCCGGGACAGGGGCGAACTGAAGCTTTCTTT
.,.,TRBV18,TRBJ2-7,CASSPVSTSSYEQYF,TGTGCCAGCTCACCGGTTAGCACGAGCTCCTACGAGCAGTACTTC
once,TRBD1,TRBV6-6,TRBJ2-7,CASSYFGTDAYEQYF,TGTGCCAGCAGTTACTTCGGGACAGATGCCTACGAGCAGTACTTC
.,TRBD2,TRBV7-9,TRBJ2-7,CASSLALTSGDTYEQYF,TGTGCCAGCAGCTTAGCACTGACTAGCGGGGATACTTACGAGCAGTACTTC
.,.,TRBV28,TRBJ1-5,CATVGGSNQPQHF,TGTGCCACCGTGGGGGGAAGCAATCAGCCCCAGCATTTT
.,TRBD1,TRBV7-8,TRBJ1-5,CASSSLNRDSHNQPQHF,TGTGCCAGCAGCTCGCTCAACCGGGACAGCCACAATCAGCCCCAGCATTTT
.,.,TRBV28,TRBJ2-7,CASRRSGNLGEQYF,TGTGCCAGCAGACGATCAGGGAATCTGGGCGAGCAGTACTTC
.,TRBD2,TRBV6-5,TRBJ2-7,CASSSWTSGNYEQYF,TGTGCCAGCAGTTCCTGGACTAGCGGGAACTACGAGCAGTACTTC
once,.,TRBV6-1,TRBJ2-6,CASSDGGSGANVLTF,TGTGCCAGCAGTGATGGGGGGTCCGGGGCCAACGTCCTGACTTTC
.,.,TRBV4-2,TRBJ2-7,CASSQEPAEQYF,TGTGCCAGCAGCCAAGAACCCGCCGAGCAGTACTTC
.,.,TRBV2,TRBJ1-5,CASKGSRDQPQHF,TGTGCCAGCAAGGGCAGTCGGGATCAGCCCCAGCATTTT